The 14 T cell receptor beta chains presented below share a single source sample, sequenced in a study of beta chain features in type 1 diabetes. Since all of the isolated RNA was reverse transcribed, expressed TCRB transcripts were what got sequenced. TCRdb keeps only in-frame clones here, not all; method: immunoSEQ multiplex PCR. The sample consists of 400,000 or so clones, around 13% of them appearing once. These receptors' targets are unknown. Study results and caveats: Patients with Type 1 diabetes showed moderately but significantly shorter TCRB CDR3s in all four CD4+ subsets.

The sequenced sample consisted of naive CD4+ T cells from blood. The origin of the receptors is a young woman with type 1 diabetes.

The chain employs TRBV12-5 and TRBJ2-2; D is possibly TRBD1 (6 bases). The germline V and J ends were trimmed by 7 bases and 5 bases, with 14 bases remaining between them. The CDR3 has 14 amino acids. The germline gives CDR1 LGHNT, CDR2 FRNRAP. CDR3 in DNA: TGTGCTAGTGCCCGGCAGGGGTCTACCGGGGAGCTGTTTTTT. This translates into CASARQGSTGELFF.

V and J are TRBV19 and TRBJ2-1; 12 bases fit TRBD2. This CDR3 comprises 15 residues. Germline V lookup: CDR1 LNHDA, CDR2 SQIVND (reference sequence). V dropped 6 bases and J dropped 7; count of bases not matched to a gene: 7. CDR3 sequence reads: CASRPLAGGRNEQFF. The CDR3 DNA follows: TGTGCCAGTAGACCCCTAGCGGGAGGGCGGAATGAGCAGTTCTTC.

J is TRBJ2-5 and V is TRBV6-5; maybe TRBD2 (5 bases). V lost 6 bases and J 5 bases, leaving 13 bases between the germline ends. The CDR3 length is 13 residues. Germline V gives CDR1 MNHEY, CDR2 SVGAGI. The CDR3: CASRHIRRETQYF. The CDR3 region has the DNA TGTGCCAGCAGACATATTAGGAGGGAGACCCAGTACTTC.

The chain recombines TRBV6-5 with TRBJ1-2, with a weak D call TRBD1 (5 bases). Germline V gene lookup returns CDR1 MNHEY and CDR2 SVGAGI. This CDR3 comprises 16 residues. V was pared by 0 bases and J by 2 bases, with 13 bases between. CDR3 residues: CASSYSGPRPNYGYTF. The CDR3 DNA is TGTGCCAGCAGTTACTCGGGGCCTCGCCCAAACTATGGCTACACCTTC.

The chain links TRBV5-4 to TRBJ2-7, with D tentatively TRBD2 (5 bases). From germline, CDR1 is SGHNT and CDR2 YYREEE (reference sequence). Deletions cut 0 bases from V and 5 bases from J, with 12 bases between. There are 14 residues in the CDR3. DNA of the CDR3: TGTGCCAGCAGCTTGGAAGCGGCAGGCGACGAGCAGTACTTC. Residues: CASSLEAAGDEQYF.

This chain connects TRBV2 to TRBJ1-2; 7 nucleotides agree with TRBD1. The CDR3 has 13 amino acids. J was trimmed by 7 bases and V by 5 bases; bases with no gene match: 7. In germline, CDR1 is SNHLY, CDR2 FYNNEI. CDR3: CASSPDRAGGYTF. The CDR3 coding sequence is TGTGCCAGCAGTCCCGACAGGGCAGGTGGCTACACCTTC.

The chain links TRBV7-3 to TRBJ2-3; D not resolved. Per germline, CDR1 SGHTA and CDR2 FQGTGA. This CDR3 spans 14 amino acids. The ends were cut back, 6 bases at V and 4 bases at J, with 14 bases in the middle. The CDR3 reads CASSYGLGADTQYF. DNA of the CDR3: TGTGCCAGCAGTTACGGCCTAGGAGCAGATACGCAGTATTTT. The full variable domain, its missing parts supplied by reference TRBV7-3 and TRBJ2-3, is GAGVSQTPSNKVTEKGKYVELRCDPISGHTALYWYRQSLGQGPEFLIYFQGTGAADDSGLPNDRFFAVRPEGSVSTLKIQRTERGDSAVYLCASSYGLGADTQYFGPGTRLTVL.

V is TRBV7-8 and J is TRBJ2-5; D is perhaps TRBD2 (6 bases). Deletions cut 11 bases from V and 4 bases from J, with 26 bases between. The CDR3 is made up of 16 amino acids. Germline V gives CDR1 SGHVS, CDR2 FQNEAQ. The CDR3 loop is CAAGPGGHSYSETQYF. CDR3 nucleotides: TGTGCCGCTGGGCCCGGGGGTCACTCTTACTCAGAGACCCAGTACTTC.

This clone was seen just once. V usage is TRBV11-2 and J usage is TRBJ2-5; 14 bases align to TRBD2. The CDR3 sequence is 17 residues long. Per the germline V gene, CDR1 is SGHAT and CDR2 is FQNNGV. The V segment lost 5 bases and the J segment 7 bases; nucleotides outside the gene matches: 12. CDR3 residues: CASSEGLAGVELVTQYF. The CDR3 nucleotides read TGTGCCAGCAGCGAGGGACTAGCGGGAGTGGAACTCGTGACCCAGTACTTC.

This clone has only a few counts. The gene calls are TRBV7-6 and TRBJ2-2; D unresolved. Germline V gene sequence: CDR1 SGHVS, CDR2 FNYEAQ. With 5 bases removed from V and 4 bases from J, the gap between germline ends came to 8 bases. This CDR3 has 13 residues. CDR3: CASSQRTTGELFF. The CDR3 nucleotides read TGTGCCAGCAGCCAGCGTACCACCGGGGAGCTGTTTTTT.

The chain recombines TRBV27 with TRBJ1-1, with a weak D call TRBD1 (5 bases). Per the germline V gene, CDR1 is MNHEY and CDR2 is SMNVEV (reference sequence). Trimming shortened V by 5 bases and J by 0 bases, and 16 bases separated the two germline ends. The CDR3 covers 16 residues. The CDR3: CASSPLGRSLNTEAFF. The DNA of the CDR3 is TGTGCCAGCAGTCCCCTGGGGCGGAGCTTGAACACTGAAGCTTTCTTT.

The table lists this clone with a few counts. The chain couples TRBV5-6 to TRBJ1-1, with D hard to call. The CDR3 has 14 amino acids. Germline assignment: CDR1 SGHDT and CDR2 YYEEEE. Deletions cut 1 base from V and 5 bases from J, with 12 bases between. The CDR3 sequence is CASSLRLSGTEAFF. CDR3 coding DNA: TGTGCCAGCAGCTTGCGACTGTCGGGGACTGAAGCTTTCTTT.

This chain connects TRBV18 to TRBJ1-4; D might be TRBD1 (5 bases). The CDR3 loop spans 14 amino acids. CDR1 and CDR2 (germline): KGHSH, LQKENI. Between the trimmed V and J ends, which lost 6 bases and 6 bases, there was a span of 14 bases. In nucleotides, the CDR3 is TGTGCCAGCTCCGCCAGGGATTATGATGAAAAACTGTTTTTT. The encoded protein is CASSARDYDEKLFF.

The rearrangement uses TRBV5-1 and TRBJ2-1, with TRBD1 as a possible D gene (6 bases). This CDR3 has 14 amino acids. The germline V gene has CDR1 SGHRS and CDR2 YFSETQ. V dropped 4 bases and J dropped 3 bases, with 11 bases sitting between them. CDR3 DNA sequence: TGCGCCAGCAGCATCACACAGGGCTACAATGAGCAGTTCTTC. Translated, it gives CASSITQGYNEQFF.